The TCR beta chain described here comes from a study of identical twins. Study results and limitations: Twin pairs' shared out-of-frame alpha sequences were enriched in low generation probability.

This clonotype was detected only a few times. Its antigen is unknown. From germline, CDR1 is SNHLY and CDR2 FYNNEI. The CDR3 is 15 amino acids. The V gene lost 6 bases and the J gene lost 2 bases, with 14 bases spanning the gap. TCRdb reanalysed the 5' RACE reads using MiXCR and keeps one entry per CDR3 protein. The table includes 1.5 million to 2 million distinct CDR3 sequences, around 29% detected once. The sample taken for sequencing was cord blood. The clonotype originates from a newborn girl in good health. This sequence joins TRBV2 and TRBJ1-5, with D hard to call. The CDR3 DNA reads as TGTGCCAGCAGCGGCCGTACCGCTGGCAATCAGCCCCAGCATTTT. This codes for CASSGRTAGNQPQHF.